This T cell receptor beta chain came from a study of T cells in tuberculosis. TCRdb's copy holds only in-frame clones and misses some; the assay was immunoSEQ multiplex PCR. Of tens of thousands of clones listed, approximately 90% are singletons. Thawed, overnight-rested PBMC were stained with GMM-loaded CD1B tetramer, viability dye and anti-CD3, then sorted. The CD1B tetramers carried C32 glucose monomycolate purified from Rhodococcus equi. Trimming stripped 7 bases from V and 0 bases from J, with 10 bases between. Germline-derived CDR1 and CDR2 are MNHNS and SASEGT. This CDR3 is built from 14 residues.

The source material was CD1b-GMM tetramer-negative cells sorted from PBMCs. V gene TRBV6-1 combines with J gene TRBJ1-5; the D gene is possibly TRBD1 (5 bases). The receptor's source is an adult woman with latent tuberculosis. CDR3 amino acids: CASKGRISNQPQHF. CDR3 nucleotide sequence: TGTGCCAGCAAGGGGAGGATTAGCAATCAGCCCCAGCATTTT.